The sequence of this T cell receptor (beta chain) was determined in a study of control samples from healthy donors and cancer patients. Germline CDR1 is LNHDA and CDR2 is SQIVND (reference sequence). J lost 4 bases, V lost 6 bases, and 12 bases had no gene match. The CDR3 consists of 16 residues. Clones were read by immunoSEQ multiplex PCR, and TCRdb kept only the in-frame ones, dropping some. Among roughly 94,000 clones listed, about four fifths were seen once. This sequence originates from a man between 70 and 80 years old with lung cancer. The chain joins TRBV19 to TRBJ2-3, with 8 bases lining up with TRBD1. Sequencing input: PBMCs. CDR3 sequence reads: CASSVTTGGLADTQYF. CDR3 sequence (DNA): TGTGCCAGTAGCGTCACTACAGGGGGATTGGCAGATACGCAGTATTTT.